This T cell receptor (beta chain) came from a study of T cells in Graves' hyperthyroidism and ophthalmopathy. CDR3 size: 15 residues. Germline V lookup: CDR1 SEHNR, CDR2 FQNEAQ (reference sequence). The ends were cut back, 2 bases at V and 4 bases at J, with 12 bases in the middle. Newly diagnosed patients aged 18 to 65 had hyperthyroidism of under 2 months' duration. The diagnoses drew upon clinical symptoms, serum thyroxine and TRAb, thyroid ultrasound and orbital computed tomography. Amplified TCR beta CDR3 regions came from RNA transcripts. In the first-round RT-PCR of the TCR CDR3, the HTBI primer set was used. TCRdb itself ran the multiplex PCR reads through MiXCR, one entry per CDR3 protein. The table records a few hundred thousand distinct CDR3 sequences, nearly 15% of them present only once. This clonotype was observed once.

The TCR sequence derives from a woman between 45 and 65 years old with Graves' hyperthyroidism that later progressed to Graves' ophthalmopathy. The rearrangement links TRBV7-9 to TRBJ1-3; D call uncertain. The sample was blood. CDR3 loop: CASSLMGVVGNTIYF. CDR3 in DNA: TGTGCCAGCAGCTTAATGGGAGTAGTAGGAAACACCATATATTTT.